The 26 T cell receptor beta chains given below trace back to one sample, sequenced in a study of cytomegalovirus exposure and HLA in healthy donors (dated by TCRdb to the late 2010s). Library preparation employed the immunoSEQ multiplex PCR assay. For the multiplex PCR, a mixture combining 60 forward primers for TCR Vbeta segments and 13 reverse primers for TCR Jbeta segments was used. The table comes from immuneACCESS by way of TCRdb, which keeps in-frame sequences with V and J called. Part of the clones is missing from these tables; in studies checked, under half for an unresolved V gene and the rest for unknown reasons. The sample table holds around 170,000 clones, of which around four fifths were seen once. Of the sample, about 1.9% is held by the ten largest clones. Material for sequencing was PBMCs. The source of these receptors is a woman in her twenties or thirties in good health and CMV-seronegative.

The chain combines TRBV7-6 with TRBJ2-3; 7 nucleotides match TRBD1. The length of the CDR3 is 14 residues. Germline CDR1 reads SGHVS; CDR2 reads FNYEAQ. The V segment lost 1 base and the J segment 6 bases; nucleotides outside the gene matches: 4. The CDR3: CASSLGQGSDTQYF. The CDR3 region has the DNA TGTGCCAGCAGCTTAGGACAGGGTTCGGATACGCAGTATTTT.

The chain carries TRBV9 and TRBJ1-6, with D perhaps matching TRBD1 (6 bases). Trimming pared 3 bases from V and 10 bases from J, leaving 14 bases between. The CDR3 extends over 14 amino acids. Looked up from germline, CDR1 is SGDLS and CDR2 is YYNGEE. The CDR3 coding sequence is TGTGCCAGCAGCGGGGAGGGGGGGGCCTCACCCCTCCACTTT. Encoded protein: CASSGEGGASPLHF.

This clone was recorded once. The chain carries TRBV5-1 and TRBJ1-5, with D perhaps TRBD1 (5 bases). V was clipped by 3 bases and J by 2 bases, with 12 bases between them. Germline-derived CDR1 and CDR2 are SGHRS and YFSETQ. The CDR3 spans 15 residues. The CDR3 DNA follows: TGCGCCAGCAGCTGGGGGTCGGGGGGCAATCAGCCCCAGCATTTT. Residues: CASSWGSGGNQPQHF.

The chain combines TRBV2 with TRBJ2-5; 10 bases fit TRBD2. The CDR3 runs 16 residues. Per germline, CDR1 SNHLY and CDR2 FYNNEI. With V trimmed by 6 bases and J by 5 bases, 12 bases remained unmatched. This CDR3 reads CASSARRLAGTETQYF. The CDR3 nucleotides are TGTGCCAGCAGCGCGAGGAGACTAGCGGGTACCGAGACCCAGTACTTC.

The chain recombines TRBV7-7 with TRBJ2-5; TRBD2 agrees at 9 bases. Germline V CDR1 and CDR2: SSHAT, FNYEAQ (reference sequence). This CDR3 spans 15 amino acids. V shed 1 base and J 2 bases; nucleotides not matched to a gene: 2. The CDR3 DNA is TGTGCCAGCAGCTTAGTCGCGGGGGGGCAAGAGACCCAGTACTTC. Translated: CASSLVAGGQETQYF.

The CDR3 sequence is CAPSEQYF. CDR3 sequence (DNA): TGTGCCCCCAGCGAGCAGTACTTC. The chain joins TRBV7-5 to TRBJ2-7; no check of the table's D call, TRBD1, against the DNA was made. TRBV7-5 is noted as a pseudogene. This CDR3 is built from 8 residues.

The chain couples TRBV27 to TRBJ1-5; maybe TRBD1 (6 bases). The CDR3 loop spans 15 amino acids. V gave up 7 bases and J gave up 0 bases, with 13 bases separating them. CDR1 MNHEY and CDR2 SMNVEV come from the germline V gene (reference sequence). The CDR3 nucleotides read TGTGCCAGCAACCCCCGACAGGTTAGCAATCAGCCCCAGCATTTT. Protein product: CASNPRQVSNQPQHF.

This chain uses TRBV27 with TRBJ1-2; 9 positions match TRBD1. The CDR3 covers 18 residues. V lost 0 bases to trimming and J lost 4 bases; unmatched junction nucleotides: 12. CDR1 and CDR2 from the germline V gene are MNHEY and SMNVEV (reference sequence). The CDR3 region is CASSLSSGGTGRIYGYTF. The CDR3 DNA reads TGTGCCAGCAGTTTATCTTCAGGAGGGACAGGGAGGATCTATGGCTACACCTTC.

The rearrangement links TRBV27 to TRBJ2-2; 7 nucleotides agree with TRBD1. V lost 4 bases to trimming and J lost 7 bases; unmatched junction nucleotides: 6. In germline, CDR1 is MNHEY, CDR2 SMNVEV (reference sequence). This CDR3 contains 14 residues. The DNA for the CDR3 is TGTGCCAGCAGTTCAGGGGGAAAGATCGGGGAGCTGTTTTTT. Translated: CASSSGGKIGELFF.

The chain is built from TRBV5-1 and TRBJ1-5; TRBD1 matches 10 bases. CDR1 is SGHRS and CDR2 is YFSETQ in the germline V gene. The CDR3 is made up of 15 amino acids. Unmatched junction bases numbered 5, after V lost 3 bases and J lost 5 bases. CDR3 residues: CASSSTGGADQPQHF. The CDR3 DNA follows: TGCGCCAGCAGCTCGACAGGGGGCGCGGATCAGCCCCAGCATTTT.

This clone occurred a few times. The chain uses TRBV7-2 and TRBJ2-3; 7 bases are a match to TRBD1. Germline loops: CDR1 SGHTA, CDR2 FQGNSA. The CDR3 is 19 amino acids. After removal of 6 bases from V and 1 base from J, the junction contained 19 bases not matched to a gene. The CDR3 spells CASSRPGTDQFVRTDTQYF. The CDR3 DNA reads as TGTGCCAGCAGTCGACCCGGGACAGATCAGTTTGTCCGCACAGATACGCAGTATTTT.

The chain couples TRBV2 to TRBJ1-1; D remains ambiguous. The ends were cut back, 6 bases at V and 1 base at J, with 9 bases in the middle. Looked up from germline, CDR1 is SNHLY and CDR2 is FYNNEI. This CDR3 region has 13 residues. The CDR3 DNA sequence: TGTGCCAGCAGCCTCTCGGGGAACACTGAAGCTTTCTTT. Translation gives CASSLSGNTEAFF. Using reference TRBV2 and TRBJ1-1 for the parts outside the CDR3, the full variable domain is EPEVTQTPSHQVTQMGQEVILRCVPISNHLYFYWYRQILGQKVEFLVSFYNNEISEKSEIFDDQFSVERPDGSNFTLKIRSTKLEDSAMYFCASSLSGNTEAFFGQGTRLTVV.

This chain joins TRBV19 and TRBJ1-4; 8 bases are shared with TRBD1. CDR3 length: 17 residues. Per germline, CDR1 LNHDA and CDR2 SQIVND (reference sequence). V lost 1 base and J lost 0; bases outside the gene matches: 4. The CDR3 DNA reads TGTGCCAGTAGTATAGCAGCCAGGGGGCCAACTAATGAAAAACTGTTTTTT. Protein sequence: CASSIAARGPTNEKLFF. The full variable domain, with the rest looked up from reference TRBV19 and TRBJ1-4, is DGGITQSPKYLFRKEGQNVTLSCEQNLNHDAMYWYRQDPGQGLRLIYYSQIVNDFQKGDIAEGYSVSREKKESFPLTVTSAQKNPTAFYLCASSIAARGPTNEKLFFGSGTQLSVL.

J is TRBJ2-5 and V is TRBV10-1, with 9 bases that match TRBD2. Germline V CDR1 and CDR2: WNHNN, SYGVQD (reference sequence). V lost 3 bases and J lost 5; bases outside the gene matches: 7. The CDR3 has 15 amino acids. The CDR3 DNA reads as TGCGCCAGCAGTGACTTGCGGGGGGGTGCGGAGACCCAGTACTTC. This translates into CASSDLRGGAETQYF.

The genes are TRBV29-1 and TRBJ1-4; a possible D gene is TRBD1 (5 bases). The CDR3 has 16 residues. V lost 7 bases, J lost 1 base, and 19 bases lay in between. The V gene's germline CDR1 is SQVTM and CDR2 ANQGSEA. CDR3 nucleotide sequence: TGCAGCGCCGCAAAATCCCCAGGGTTAACTAATGAAAAACTGTTTTTT. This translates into CSAAKSPGLTNEKLFF. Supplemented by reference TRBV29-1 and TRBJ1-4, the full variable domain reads SAVISQKPSRDICQRGTSLTIQCQVDSQVTMMFWYRQQPGQSLTLIATANQGSEATYESGFVIDKFPISRPNLTFSTLTVSNMSPEDSSIYLCSAAKSPGLTNEKLFFGSGTQLSVL.

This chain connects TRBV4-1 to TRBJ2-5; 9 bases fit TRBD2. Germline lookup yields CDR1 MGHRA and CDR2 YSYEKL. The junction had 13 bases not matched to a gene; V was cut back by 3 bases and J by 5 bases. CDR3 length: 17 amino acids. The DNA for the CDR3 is TGCGCCAGCAGCCACATGAATCATGCGGGGGGGCCGGAGACCCAGTACTTC. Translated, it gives CASSHMNHAGGPETQYF.

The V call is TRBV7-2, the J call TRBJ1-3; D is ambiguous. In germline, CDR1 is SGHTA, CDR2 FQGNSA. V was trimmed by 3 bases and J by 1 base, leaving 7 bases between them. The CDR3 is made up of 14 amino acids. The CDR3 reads CASSLGGSGNTIYF. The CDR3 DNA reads TGTGCCAGCAGCTTGGGAGGGTCTGGAAACACCATATATTTT.

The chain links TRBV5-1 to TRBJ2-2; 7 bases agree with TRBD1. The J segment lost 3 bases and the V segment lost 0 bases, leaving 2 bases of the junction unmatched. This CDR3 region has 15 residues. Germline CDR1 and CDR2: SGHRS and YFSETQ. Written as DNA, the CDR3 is TGCGCCAGCAGCTTGGGACAGGGCGACACCGGGGAGCTGTTTTTT. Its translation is CASSLGQGDTGELFF.

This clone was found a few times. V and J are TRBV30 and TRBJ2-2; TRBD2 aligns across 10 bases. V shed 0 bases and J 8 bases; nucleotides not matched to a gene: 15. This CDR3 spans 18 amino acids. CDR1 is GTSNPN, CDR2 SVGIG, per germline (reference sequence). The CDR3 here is CAWSVWRGAGGKFGELFF. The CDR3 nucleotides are TGTGCCTGGAGTGTATGGAGGGGAGCGGGGGGGAAATTTGGGGAGCTGTTTTTT.

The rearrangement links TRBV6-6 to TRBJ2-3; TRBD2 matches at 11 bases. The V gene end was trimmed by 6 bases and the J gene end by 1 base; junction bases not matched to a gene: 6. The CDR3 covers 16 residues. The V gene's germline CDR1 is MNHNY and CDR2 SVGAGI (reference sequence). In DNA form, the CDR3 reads TGTGCCAGCAGAGAGACTAGCGGGGCCCGCACAGATACGCAGTATTTT. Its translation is CASRETSGARTDTQYF.

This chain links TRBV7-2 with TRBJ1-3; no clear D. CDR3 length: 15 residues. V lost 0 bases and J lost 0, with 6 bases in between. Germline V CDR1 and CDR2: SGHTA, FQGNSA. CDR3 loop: CASSLAGSSGNTIYF. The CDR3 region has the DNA TGTGCCAGCAGCTTAGCGGGCAGCTCTGGAAACACCATATATTTT.

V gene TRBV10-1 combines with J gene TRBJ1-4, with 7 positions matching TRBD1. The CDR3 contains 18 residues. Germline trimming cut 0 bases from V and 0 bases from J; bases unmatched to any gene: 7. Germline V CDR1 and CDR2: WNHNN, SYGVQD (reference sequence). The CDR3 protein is CASSESFRGQTTNEKLFF. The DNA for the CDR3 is TGCGCCAGCAGTGAGTCGTTTAGGGGACAGACAACTAATGAAAAACTGTTTTTT.

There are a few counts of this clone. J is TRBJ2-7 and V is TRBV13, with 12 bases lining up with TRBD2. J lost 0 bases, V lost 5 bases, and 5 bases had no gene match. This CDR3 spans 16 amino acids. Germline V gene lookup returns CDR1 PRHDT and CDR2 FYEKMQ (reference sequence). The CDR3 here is CASSLRTSGTSYEQYF. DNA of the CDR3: TGTGCCAGCAGCCTCCGGACTAGCGGGACCTCCTACGAGCAGTACTTC.

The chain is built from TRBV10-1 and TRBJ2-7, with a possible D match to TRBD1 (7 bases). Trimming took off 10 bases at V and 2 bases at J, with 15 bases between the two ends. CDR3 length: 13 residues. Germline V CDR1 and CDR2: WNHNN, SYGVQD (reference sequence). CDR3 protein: CATGPGGTYEQYF. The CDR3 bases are TGCGCCACCGGGCCAGGGGGGACCTACGAGCAGTACTTC.

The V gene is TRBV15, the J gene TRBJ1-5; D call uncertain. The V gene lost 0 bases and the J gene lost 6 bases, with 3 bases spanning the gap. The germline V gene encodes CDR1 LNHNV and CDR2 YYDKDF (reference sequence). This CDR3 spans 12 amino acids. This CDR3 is CATSRDSQPQHF. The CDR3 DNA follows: TGTGCCACCAGCAGAGATAGTCAGCCCCAGCATTTT.

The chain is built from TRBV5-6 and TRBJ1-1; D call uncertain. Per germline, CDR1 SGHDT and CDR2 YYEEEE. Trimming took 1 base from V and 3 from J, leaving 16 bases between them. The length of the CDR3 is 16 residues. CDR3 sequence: CASSLFVGVEDTEAFF. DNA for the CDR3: TGTGCCAGCAGCTTGTTCGTCGGGGTCGAGGACACTGAAGCTTTCTTT.